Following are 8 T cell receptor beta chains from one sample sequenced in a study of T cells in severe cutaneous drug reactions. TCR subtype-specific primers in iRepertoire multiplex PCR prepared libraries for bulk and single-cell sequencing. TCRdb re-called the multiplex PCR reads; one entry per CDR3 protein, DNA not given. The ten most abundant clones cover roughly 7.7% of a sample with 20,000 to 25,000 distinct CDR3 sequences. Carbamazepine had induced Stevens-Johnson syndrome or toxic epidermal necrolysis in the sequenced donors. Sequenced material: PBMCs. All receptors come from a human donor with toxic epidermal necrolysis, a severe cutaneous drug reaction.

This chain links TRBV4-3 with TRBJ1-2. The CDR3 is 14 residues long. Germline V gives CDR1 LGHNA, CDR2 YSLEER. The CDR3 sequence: CASSQDRFLGGYTF.

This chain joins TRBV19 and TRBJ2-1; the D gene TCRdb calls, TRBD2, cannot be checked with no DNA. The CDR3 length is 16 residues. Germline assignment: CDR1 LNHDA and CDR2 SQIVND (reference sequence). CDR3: CASSKAGGSLYNEQFF.

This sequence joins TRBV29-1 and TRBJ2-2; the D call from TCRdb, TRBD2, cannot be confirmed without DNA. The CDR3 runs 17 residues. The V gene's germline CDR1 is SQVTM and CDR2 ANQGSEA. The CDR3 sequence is CSVERTSGSANTGELFF.

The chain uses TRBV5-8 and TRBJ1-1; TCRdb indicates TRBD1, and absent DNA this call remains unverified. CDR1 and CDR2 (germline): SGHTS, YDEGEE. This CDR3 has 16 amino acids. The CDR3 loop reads CASSIGQGILGTEAFF.

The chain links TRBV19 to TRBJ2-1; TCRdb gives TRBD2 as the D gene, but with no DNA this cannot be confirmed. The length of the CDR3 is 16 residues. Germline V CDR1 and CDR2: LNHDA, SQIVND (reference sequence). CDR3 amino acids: CASSISGLSSYNEQFF. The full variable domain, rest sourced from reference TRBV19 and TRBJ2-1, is DGGITQSPKYLFRKEGQNVTLSCEQNLNHDAMYWYRQDPGQGLRLIYYSQIVNDFQKGDIAEGYSVSREKKESFPLTVTSAQKNPTAFYLCASSISGLSSYNEQFFGPGTRLTVL.

This CDR3 is CSAVSSVRGDTQYF. The chain links TRBV20-1 to TRBJ2-3. Germline V CDR1 and CDR2: DFQATT, SNEGSKA (reference sequence). The CDR3 covers 14 residues.

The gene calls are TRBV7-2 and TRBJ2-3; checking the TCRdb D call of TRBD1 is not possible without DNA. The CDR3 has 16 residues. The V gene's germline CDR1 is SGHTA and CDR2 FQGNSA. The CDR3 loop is CASSPRGGGSLNTQYF.

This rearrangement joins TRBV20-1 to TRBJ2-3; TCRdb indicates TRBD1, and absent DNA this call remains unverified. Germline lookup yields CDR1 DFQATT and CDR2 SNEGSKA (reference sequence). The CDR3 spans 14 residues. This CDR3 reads CSARDRDNTDTQYF.